The next 6 T cell receptor beta chains were all read from a single sample in a study of T-cell memory formation after mild COVID-19 (dated by TCRdb to the early 2020s). Libraries were constructed by 5' RACE. Instrument used: Illumina NovaSeq 6000. TCRdb cleaned the public reads at Q25 with fastp, built clones with MiXCR and kept in-frame beta chains. Each CDR3 protein appears once, grouped with its most common genes and DNA. Across this sample there are some 190,000 distinct CDR3 sequences, with around 16% seen only once. Together, the top ten hold roughly 1.9% of the sample. Sample: PBMCs or a T cell subset sorted from them (not recorded which). These receptors all stem from an adult woman who had mild COVID-19 (a few samples of this study predate the infection). The sample titles of this study are shuffled in the database, so cell type and time point are left out; the donor was told from shared clones.

In its sample, this clonotype was seen a few times. J is TRBJ1-2 and V is TRBV7-9; D unclear. V lost 1 base, J lost 8 bases, and 11 bases lay in between. The CDR3 contains 13 residues. Germline V lookup: CDR1 SEHNR, CDR2 FQNEAQ (reference sequence). The CDR3 DNA reads TGTGCCAGCAGCTTAGAGGGTCCACGGGGCTACACCTTC. This codes for CASSLEGPRGYTF.

The sample holds a few counts of this clonotype. The chain uses TRBV3-1 and TRBJ2-5; D not certain. From germline, CDR1 is LGHDT and CDR2 YNNKEL (reference sequence). The CDR3 has 14 residues. Trimming cost V 2 bases and J 2 bases, with 9 bases left between them. Here the CDR3 reads CASSQRMGQETQYF. The CDR3 nucleotides are TGTGCCAGCAGCCAACGGATGGGACAAGAGACCCAGTACTTC.

This clonotype came up a few times. V and J are TRBV29-1 and TRBJ1-2, with TRBD1 as a possible D gene (6 bases). The CDR3 has 12 residues. Germline lookup yields CDR1 SQVTM and CDR2 ANQGSEA. V gave up 7 bases and J gave up 4 bases, with 13 bases separating them. The CDR3: CSAKDRLYGYTF. DNA for the CDR3: TGCAGCGCCAAAGACAGGCTCTATGGCTACACCTTC.

The rearrangement joins TRBV7-2 to TRBJ1-2, with unresolved D. The CDR3 sequence is 13 residues long. CDR1 and CDR2 from the germline V gene are SGHTA and FQGNSA. V shed 2 bases and J shed 4 bases, with 8 bases lying between them. The CDR3 DNA sequence: TGTGCCAGCAGCTTACTGACCACCTATGGCTACACCTTC. It yields the protein CASSLLTTYGYTF.

This clonotype has just a few counts. This chain connects TRBV7-2 to TRBJ2-2; D is ambiguous. CDR1 and CDR2 (germline): SGHTA, FQGNSA. Between the trimmed V and J ends, which lost 1 base and 7 bases, there was a span of 13 bases. The CDR3 sequence is 15 residues long. The CDR3 sequence: CASSLVFSWSGELFF. CDR3 sequence (DNA): TGTGCCAGCAGCTTAGTTTTTTCGTGGAGCGGGGAGCTGTTTTTT.

The table lists this clonotype with a few counts. The rearrangement uses TRBV7-2 and TRBJ2-3; a weak D match, TRBD1 (5 bases). The CDR3 length is 18 residues. Trimming removed 1 base from V and 2 bases from J, with 19 bases in between. Germline-derived CDR1 and CDR2 are SGHTA and FQGNSA. CDR3 protein: CASSLGRRARITTDTQYF. Written as DNA, the CDR3 is TGTGCCAGCAGCTTAGGACGCAGGGCTCGCATTACCACAGATACGCAGTATTTT. Supplemented by reference TRBV7-2 and TRBJ2-3, the full variable domain reads GAGVSQSPSNKVTEKGKDVELRCDPISGHTALYWYRQSLGQGLEFLIYFQGNSAPDKSGLPSDRFSAERTGGSVSTLTIQRTQQEDSAVYLCASSLGRRARITTDTQYFGPGTRLTVL.